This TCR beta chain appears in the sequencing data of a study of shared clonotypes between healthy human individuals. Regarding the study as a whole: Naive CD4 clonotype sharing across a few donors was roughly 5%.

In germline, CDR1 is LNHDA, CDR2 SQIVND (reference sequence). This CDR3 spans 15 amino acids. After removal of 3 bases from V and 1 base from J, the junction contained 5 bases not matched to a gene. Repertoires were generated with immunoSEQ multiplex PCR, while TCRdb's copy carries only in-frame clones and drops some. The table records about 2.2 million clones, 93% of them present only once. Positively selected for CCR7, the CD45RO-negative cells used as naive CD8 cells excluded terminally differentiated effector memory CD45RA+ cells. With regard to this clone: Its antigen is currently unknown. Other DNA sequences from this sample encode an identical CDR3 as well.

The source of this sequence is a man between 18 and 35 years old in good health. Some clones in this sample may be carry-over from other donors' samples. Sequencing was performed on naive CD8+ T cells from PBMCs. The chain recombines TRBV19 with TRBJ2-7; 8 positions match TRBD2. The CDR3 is CASSIAGGESYEQYF. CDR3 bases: TGTGCCAGTAGTATTGCGGGAGGCGAATCCTACGAGCAGTACTTC.